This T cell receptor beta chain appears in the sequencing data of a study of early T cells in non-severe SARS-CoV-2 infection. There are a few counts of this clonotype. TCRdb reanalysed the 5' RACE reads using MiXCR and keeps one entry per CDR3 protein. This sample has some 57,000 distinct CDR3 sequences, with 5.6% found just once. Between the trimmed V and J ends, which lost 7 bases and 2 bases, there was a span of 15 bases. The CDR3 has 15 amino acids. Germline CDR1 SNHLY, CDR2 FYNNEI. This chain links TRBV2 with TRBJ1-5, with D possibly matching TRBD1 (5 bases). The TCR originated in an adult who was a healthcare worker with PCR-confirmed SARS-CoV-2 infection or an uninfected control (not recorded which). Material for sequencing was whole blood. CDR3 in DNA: TGTGCCAGCAAGTCCAGGGATAGTGGCAATCAGCCCCAGCATTTT. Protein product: CASKSRDSGNQPQHF.